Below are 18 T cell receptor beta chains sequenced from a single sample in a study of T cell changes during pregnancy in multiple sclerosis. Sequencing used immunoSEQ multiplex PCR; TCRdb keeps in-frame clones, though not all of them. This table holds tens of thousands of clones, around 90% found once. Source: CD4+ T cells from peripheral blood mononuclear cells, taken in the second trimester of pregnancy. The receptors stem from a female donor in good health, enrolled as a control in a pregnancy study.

CDR3 sequence: CASSQRTGLANEQFF. Written as DNA, the CDR3 is TGTGCCAGCAGCCAGCGTACGGGACTAGCCAATGAGCAGTTCTTC. The chain has TRBV14 and TRBJ2-1; 9 nucleotides line up with TRBD2. Germline V gives CDR1 SGHDN, CDR2 FVKESK. J was trimmed by 6 bases and V by 3 bases; bases with no gene match: 6. The CDR3 spans 15 residues.

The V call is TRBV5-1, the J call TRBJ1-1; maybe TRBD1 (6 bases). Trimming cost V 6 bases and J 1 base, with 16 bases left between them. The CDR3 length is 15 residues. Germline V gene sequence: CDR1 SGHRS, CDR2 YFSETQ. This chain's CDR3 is CASNSGGAWNTEAFF. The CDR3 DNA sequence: TGCGCCAGCAATTCGGGGGGCGCATGGAACACTGAAGCTTTCTTT.

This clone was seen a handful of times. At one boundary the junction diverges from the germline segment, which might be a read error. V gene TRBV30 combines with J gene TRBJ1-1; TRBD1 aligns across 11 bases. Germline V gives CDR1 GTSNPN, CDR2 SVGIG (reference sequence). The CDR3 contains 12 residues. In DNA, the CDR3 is TGTGCCTGGAGTCCAGGACAGGGGGCGCCGGTCTTT. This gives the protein CAWSPGQGAPVF.

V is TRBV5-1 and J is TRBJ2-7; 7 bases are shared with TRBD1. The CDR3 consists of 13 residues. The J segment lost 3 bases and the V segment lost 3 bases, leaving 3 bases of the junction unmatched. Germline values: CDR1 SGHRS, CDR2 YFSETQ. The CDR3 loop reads CASSWDSHYEQYF. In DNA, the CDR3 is TGCGCCAGCAGCTGGGACAGTCACTACGAGCAGTACTTC.

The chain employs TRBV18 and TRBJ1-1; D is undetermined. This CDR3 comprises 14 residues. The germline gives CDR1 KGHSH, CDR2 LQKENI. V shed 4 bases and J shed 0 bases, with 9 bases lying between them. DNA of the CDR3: TGTGCCAGCTCACTAAATAGTATGAACACTGAAGCTTTCTTT. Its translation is CASSLNSMNTEAFF. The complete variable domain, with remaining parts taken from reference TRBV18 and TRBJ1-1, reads NAGVMQNPRHLVRRRGQEARLRCSPMKGHSHVYWYRQLPEEGLKFMVYLQKENIIDESGMPKERFSAEFPKEGPSILRIQQVVRGDSAAYFCASSLNSMNTEAFFGQGTRLTVV.

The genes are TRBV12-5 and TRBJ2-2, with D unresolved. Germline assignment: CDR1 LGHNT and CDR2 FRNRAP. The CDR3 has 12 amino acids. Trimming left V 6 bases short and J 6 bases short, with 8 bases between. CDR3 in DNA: TGTGCTAGTGGCTCCCTCGCCGGGGAGCTGTTTTTT. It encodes CASGSLAGELFF.

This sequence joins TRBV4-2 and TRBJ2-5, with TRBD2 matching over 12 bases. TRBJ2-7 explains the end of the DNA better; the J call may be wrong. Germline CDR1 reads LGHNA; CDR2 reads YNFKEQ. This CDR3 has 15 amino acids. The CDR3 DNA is TGTGCCAGCAGCCTTCTAGCGGGAGGGATCTACGAGCAGTACTTC. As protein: CASSLLAGGIYEQYF.

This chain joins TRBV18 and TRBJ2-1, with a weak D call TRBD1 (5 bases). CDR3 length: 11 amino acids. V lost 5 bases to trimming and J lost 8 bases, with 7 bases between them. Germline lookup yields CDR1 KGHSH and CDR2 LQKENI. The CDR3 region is CASSGAYEQFF. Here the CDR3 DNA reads TGTGCCAGCTCAGGGGCCTATGAGCAGTTCTTC.

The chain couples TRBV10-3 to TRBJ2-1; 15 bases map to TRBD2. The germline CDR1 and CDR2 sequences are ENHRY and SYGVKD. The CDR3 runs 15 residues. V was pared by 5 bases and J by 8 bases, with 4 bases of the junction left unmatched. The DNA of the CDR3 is TGTGCCATCAGTAGGACTAGCGGGGGGGCCTATGAGCAGTTCTTC. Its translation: CAISRTSGGAYEQFF.

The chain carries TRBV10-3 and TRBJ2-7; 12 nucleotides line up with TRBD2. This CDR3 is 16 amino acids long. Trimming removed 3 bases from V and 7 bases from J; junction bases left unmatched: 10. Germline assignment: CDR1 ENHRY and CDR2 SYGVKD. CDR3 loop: CAISDLASGGAFEQYF. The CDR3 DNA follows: TGTGCCATCAGTGATCTAGCTAGCGGGGGGGCGTTTGAGCAGTACTTC.

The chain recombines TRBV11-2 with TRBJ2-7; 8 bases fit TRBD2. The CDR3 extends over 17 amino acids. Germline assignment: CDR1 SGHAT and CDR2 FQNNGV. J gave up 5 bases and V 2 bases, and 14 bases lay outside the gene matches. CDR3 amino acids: CASSLKGGGNAAHEQYF. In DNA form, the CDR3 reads TGTGCCAGCAGCTTAAAGGGCGGGGGGAATGCCGCCCACGAGCAGTACTTC.

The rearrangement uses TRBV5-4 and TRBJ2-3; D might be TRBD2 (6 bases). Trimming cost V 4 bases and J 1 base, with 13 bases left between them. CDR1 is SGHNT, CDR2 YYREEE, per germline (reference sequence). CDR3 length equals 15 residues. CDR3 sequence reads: CASSASGRGTDTQYF. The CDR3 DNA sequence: TGTGCCAGCAGCGCAAGCGGGCGTGGCACAGATACGCAGTATTTT.

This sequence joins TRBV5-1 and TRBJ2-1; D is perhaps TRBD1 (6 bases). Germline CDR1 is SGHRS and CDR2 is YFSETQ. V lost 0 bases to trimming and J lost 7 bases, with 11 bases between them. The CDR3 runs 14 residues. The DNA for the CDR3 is TGCGCCAGCAGCTTGGGGGCAGGGGATAATGAGCAGTTCTTC. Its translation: CASSLGAGDNEQFF.

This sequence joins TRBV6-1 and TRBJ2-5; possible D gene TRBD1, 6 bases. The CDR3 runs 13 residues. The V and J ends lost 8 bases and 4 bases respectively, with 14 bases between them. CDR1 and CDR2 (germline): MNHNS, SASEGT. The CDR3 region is CASVLQGPETQYF. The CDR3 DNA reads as TGTGCCAGCGTACTCCAGGGGCCAGAGACCCAGTACTTC.

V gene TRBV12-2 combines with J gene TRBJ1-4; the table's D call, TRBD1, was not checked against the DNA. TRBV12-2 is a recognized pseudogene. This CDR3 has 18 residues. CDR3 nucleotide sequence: TGTGCAAGTCGCTCCCCCCAGAGGGACACCCCTGGGGCTGAAAAACTGTTTTTT. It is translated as CASRSPQRDTPGAEKLFF.

The CDR3 loop is CASSQPTKASGNTIYF. CDR3 nucleotide sequence: TGCGCCAGCAGCCAACCAACTAAAGCCTCTGGAAACACCATATATTTT. The chain carries TRBV4-1 and TRBJ1-3, with D uncertain. Germline values: CDR1 MGHRA, CDR2 YSYEKL. V was clipped by 2 bases and J by 0 bases, with 11 bases between them. This CDR3 region has 16 residues.

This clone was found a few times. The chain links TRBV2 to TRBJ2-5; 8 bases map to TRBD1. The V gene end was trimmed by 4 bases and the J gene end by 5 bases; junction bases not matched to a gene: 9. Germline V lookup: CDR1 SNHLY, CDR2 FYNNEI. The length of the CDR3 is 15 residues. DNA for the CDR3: TGTGCCAGCAGTGTCGGACAGGGTGGGTGGGAGACCCAGTACTTC. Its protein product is CASSVGQGGWETQYF.

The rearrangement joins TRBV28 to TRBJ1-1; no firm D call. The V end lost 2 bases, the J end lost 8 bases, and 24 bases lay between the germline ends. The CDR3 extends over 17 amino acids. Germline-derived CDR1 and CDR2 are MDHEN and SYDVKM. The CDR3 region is CASSLPSGWAEPMEAFF. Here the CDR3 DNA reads TGTGCCAGCAGTTTACCGTCGGGGTGGGCAGAACCAATGGAAGCTTTCTTT.